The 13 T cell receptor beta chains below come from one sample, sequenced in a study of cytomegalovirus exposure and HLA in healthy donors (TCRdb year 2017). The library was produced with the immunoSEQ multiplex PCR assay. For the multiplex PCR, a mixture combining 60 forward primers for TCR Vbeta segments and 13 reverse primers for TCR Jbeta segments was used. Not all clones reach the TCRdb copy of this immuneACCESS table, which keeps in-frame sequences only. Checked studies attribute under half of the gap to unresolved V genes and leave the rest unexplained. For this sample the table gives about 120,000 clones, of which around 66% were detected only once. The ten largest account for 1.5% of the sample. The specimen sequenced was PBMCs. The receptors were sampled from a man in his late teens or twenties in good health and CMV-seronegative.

The CDR3 DNA is TGTGCCAGCAGGCCAACAGGGGGAAGAGAGACCCAGTACTTC. It specifies CASRPTGGRETQYF. This sequence joins TRBV28 and TRBJ2-5, with 8 bases identical to TRBD1. With V trimmed by 6 bases and J by 4 bases, 7 bases remained unmatched. Looked up from germline, CDR1 is MDHEN and CDR2 is SYDVKM. There are 14 residues in the CDR3.

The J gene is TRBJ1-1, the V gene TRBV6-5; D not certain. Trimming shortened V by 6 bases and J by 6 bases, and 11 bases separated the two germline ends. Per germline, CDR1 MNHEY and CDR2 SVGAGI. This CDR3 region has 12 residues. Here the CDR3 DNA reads TGTGCCAGCAGGGTCCACCGCGCTGAAGCTTTCTTT. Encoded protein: CASRVHRAEAFF.

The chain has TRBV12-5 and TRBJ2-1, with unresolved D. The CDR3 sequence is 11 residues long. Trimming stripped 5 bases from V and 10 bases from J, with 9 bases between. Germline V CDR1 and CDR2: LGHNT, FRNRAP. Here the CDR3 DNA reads TGTGCTAGTGGTAACTCGGTGGAGCAGTTCTTC. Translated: CASGNSVEQFF.

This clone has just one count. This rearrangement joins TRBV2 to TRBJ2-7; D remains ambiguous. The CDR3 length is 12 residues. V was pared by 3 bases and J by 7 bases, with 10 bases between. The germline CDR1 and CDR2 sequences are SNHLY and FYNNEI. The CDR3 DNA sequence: TGTGCCAGCAGTGACAGGAAGTGGGAGCAGTACTTC. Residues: CASSDRKWEQYF.

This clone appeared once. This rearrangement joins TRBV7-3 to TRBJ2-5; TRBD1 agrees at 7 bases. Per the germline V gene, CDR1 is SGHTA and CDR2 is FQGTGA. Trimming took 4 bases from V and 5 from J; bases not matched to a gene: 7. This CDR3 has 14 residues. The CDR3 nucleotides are TGTGCCAGCAGCTCGACAGGGTCCGGGGAGACCCAGTACTTC. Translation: CASSSTGSGETQYF.

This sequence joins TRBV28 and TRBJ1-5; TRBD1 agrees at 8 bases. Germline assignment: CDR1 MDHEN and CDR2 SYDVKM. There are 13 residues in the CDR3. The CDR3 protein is CVRRRTGRQPQHF. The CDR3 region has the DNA TGTGTCAGGCGGAGGACAGGGCGTCAGCCCCAGCATTTT. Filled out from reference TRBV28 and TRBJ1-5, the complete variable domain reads DVKVTQSSRYLVKRTGEKVFLECVQDMDHENMFWYRQDPGLGLRLIYFSYDVKMKEKGDIPEGYSVSREKKERFSLILESASTNQTSMYLCVRRRTGRQPQHFGDGTRLSIL.

The CDR3 loop reads CASSLKEKTNTEAFF. CDR3 DNA sequence: TGTGCCAGCAGCCTTAAGGAGAAGACCAACACTGAAGCTTTCTTT. The chain carries TRBV7-8 and TRBJ1-1; no firm D call. CDR3 size: 15 residues. Germline V gene data show CDR1 as SGHVS and CDR2 as FQNEAQ. V lost 5 bases and J 2 bases, leaving 15 bases between the germline ends.

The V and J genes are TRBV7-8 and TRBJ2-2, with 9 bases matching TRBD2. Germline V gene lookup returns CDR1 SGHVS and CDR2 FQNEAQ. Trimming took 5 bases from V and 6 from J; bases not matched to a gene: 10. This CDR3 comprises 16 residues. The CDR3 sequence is CASSTYGAGGAGELFF. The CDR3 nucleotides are TGTGCCAGCAGCACCTACGGGGCGGGGGGGGCCGGGGAGCTGTTTTTT.

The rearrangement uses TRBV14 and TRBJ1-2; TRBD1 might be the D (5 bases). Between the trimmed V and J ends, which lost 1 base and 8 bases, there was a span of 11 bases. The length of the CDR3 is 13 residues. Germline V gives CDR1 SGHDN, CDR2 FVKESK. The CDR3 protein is CASSQVAGWGYTF. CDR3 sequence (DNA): TGTGCCAGCAGCCAAGTGGCAGGGTGGGGCTACACCTTC.

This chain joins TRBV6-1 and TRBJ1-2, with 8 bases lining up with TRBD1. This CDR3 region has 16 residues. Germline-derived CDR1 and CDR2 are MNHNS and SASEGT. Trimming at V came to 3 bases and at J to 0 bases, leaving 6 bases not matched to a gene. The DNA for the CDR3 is TGTGCCAGCAGTGATGCACGCAGGGGGCCTAACTATGGCTACACCTTC. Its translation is CASSDARRGPNYGYTF.

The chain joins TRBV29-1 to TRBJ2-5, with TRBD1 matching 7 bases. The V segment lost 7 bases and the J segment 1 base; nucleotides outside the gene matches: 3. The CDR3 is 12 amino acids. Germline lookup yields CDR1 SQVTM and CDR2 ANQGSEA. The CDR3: CSAGTAQETQYF. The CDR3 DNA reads TGCAGCGCCGGGACAGCCCAAGAGACCCAGTACTTC.

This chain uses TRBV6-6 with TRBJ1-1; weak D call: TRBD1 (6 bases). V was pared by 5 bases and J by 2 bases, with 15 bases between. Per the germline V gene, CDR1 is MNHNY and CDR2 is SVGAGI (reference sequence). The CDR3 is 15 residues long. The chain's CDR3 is CASSPQGTPNTEAFF. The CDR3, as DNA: TGTGCCAGCAGTCCTCAGGGGACCCCCAACACTGAAGCTTTCTTT.

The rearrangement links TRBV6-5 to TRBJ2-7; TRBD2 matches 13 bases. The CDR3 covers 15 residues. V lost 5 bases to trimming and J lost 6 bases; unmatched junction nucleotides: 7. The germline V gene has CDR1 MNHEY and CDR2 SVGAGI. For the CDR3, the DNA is TGTGCCAGCAGTCCTCCGGGACTAGCGGGAAGCGAGCAGTACTTC. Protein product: CASSPPGLAGSEQYF.